The rows below give T cell receptor beta chains drawn from one sample of a study of blood T cell repertoires in COVID-19. TCRdb's copy holds only in-frame clones and misses some; the assay was immunoSEQ multiplex PCR. The table records about 190,000 clones, around 90% of them present only once. Sequenced: peripheral blood. Source of these receptors: a man aged 50 to 59 with acute or convalescent COVID-19. Each CDR3 is given with its conserved first and last residue. Fields, in order: CDR3 DNA, CDR3 protein, clone size, V gene, D gene, J gene. D genes are given only for firm matches. Only part of the rows carry a size: once, few, many, or a class if the clone is expanded.

CDR3 DNA: TGTGCCAGCAGCAGAGACCGGGACAAGACCTATTCACCCCTCCACTTT
CDR3 protein: CASSRDRDKTYSPLHF
clone size: .
V gene: TRBV5-5
D gene: .
J gene: TRBJ1-6

CDR3 DNA: TGTGCCAGCAATCGAGTGAACACTGAAGCTTTCTTT
CDR3 protein: CASNRVNTEAFF
clone size: once
V gene: TRBV11-2
D gene: .
J gene: TRBJ1-1

CDR3 DNA: TGTGCCAGCAGCGGCCGACAGGGTATTTATGAAAAACTGTTTTTT
CDR3 protein: CASSGRQGIYEKLFF
clone size: .
V gene: TRBV9
D gene: TRBD1
J gene: TRBJ1-4

CDR3 DNA: TGTGCCAGCAGTAGGGCGGGAGGCCCTAATGAAAAACTGTTTTTT
CDR3 protein: CASSRAGGPNEKLFF
clone size: .
V gene: TRBV6-5
D gene: .
J gene: TRBJ1-4

CDR3 DNA: TGTGCCAGCAGCAGCGGTTGGGACTACCACCCTGGGGCCAACGTCCTGACTTTC
CDR3 protein: CASSSGWDYHPGANVLTF
clone size: .
V gene: TRBV7-2
D gene: TRBD2
J gene: TRBJ2-6

CDR3 DNA: TGTGCCAGCAGCTTGGTGGTGGGACTAGCGGGTTACACCGGGGAGCTGTTTTTT
CDR3 protein: CASSLVVGLAGYTGELFF
clone size: .
V gene: TRBV7-6
D gene: TRBD2
J gene: TRBJ2-2

CDR3 DNA: TGTGCCAGCAGACAGGGTGTCACAGAGACCCAGTACTTC
CDR3 protein: CASRQGVTETQYF
clone size: .
V gene: TRBV6-5
D gene: .
J gene: TRBJ2-5

CDR3 DNA: TGTGCCAGCCTAACTGGGACTAGCGGCGAAAATGAGCAGTTCTTC
CDR3 protein: CASLTGTSGENEQFF
clone size: once
V gene: TRBV21-1
D gene: .
J gene: TRBJ2-1

CDR3 DNA: TGTGCCAGCAGTTACTCTCCGGGGTCCACAGATACGCAGTATTTT
CDR3 protein: CASSYSPGSTDTQYF
clone size: .
V gene: TRBV6-2/TRBV6-3
D gene: .
J gene: TRBJ2-3

CDR3 DNA: TGTGCCAGCTCCCCGACTAGCGGGAGGAGCGAGCAGTACTTC
CDR3 protein: CASSPTSGRSEQYF
clone size: .
V gene: TRBV18
D gene: TRBD2
J gene: TRBJ2-7

CDR3 DNA: TGTGCCAGCAGCCTTAACTACGAGCAGTACTTC
CDR3 protein: CASSLNYEQYF
clone size: .
V gene: TRBV7-9
D gene: .
J gene: TRBJ2-7

CDR3 DNA: TGTGCCAGCAGTTTATCGGGCGGACTACAAGAGACCCAGTACTTC
CDR3 protein: CASSLSGGLQETQYF
clone size: .
V gene: TRBV27
D gene: .
J gene: TRBJ2-5

CDR3 DNA: TGTGCCAGCTCACCACCGGTATACCAGGGGGCCAGTGGCTACACCTTC
CDR3 protein: CASSPPVYQGASGYTF
clone size: .
V gene: TRBV18
D gene: TRBD1
J gene: TRBJ1-2

CDR3 DNA: TGTGCCATCAGTACAGGTGCGAGCAATCAGCCCCAGCATTTT
CDR3 protein: CAISTGASNQPQHF
clone size: once
V gene: TRBV10-3
D gene: .
J gene: TRBJ1-5

CDR3 DNA: TGTGCCAGCAGTGAACTACAAGAGACCCAGTACTTC
CDR3 protein: CASSELQETQYF
clone size: .
V gene: TRBV2
D gene: .
J gene: TRBJ2-5

CDR3 DNA: TGCGCCAGCAGCTTTGAGCAGGTTTCGTTGTCCTATAATTCACCCCTCCACTTT
CDR3 protein: CASSFEQVSLSYNSPLHF
clone size: .
V gene: TRBV5-1
D gene: .
J gene: TRBJ1-6

CDR3 DNA: TGCGCCAGCAGCCCATACATCACCTACGAGCAGTACTTC
CDR3 protein: CASSPYITYEQYF
clone size: .
V gene: TRBV5-1
D gene: .
J gene: TRBJ2-7

CDR3 DNA: TGTGCCAGCTCACCACAAGGAGAATCTAATGAAAAACTGTTTTTT
CDR3 protein: CASSPQGESNEKLFF
clone size: .
V gene: TRBV18
D gene: .
J gene: TRBJ1-4

CDR3 DNA: TGTGCCTGGATGCCCTTTACCGGGACAGGGGGCGCTTACTATGGCTACACCTTC
CDR3 protein: CAWMPFTGTGGAYYGYTF
clone size: once
V gene: TRBV30
D gene: TRBD1
J gene: TRBJ1-2

CDR3 DNA: TGTGCTAGCAGCTCCAGGGGGCAGGGTCGGACCGGGGAGCTGTTTTTT
CDR3 protein: CASSSRGQGRTGELFF
clone size: .
V gene: TRBV7-7
D gene: TRBD1
J gene: TRBJ2-2

CDR3 DNA: TGTGCCAGCAGCTTATTAGGACAGGGAAACACTGAAGCTTTCTTT
CDR3 protein: CASSLLGQGNTEAFF
clone size: .
V gene: TRBV7-2
D gene: TRBD1
J gene: TRBJ1-1

CDR3 DNA: TGTGCCAGCAGCCAAGAAATAGGGGGCTCTGGGGCCAACGTCCTGACTTTC
CDR3 protein: CASSQEIGGSGANVLTF
clone size: .
V gene: TRBV3-1/TRBV3-2
D gene: .
J gene: TRBJ2-6

CDR3 DNA: TGTGCCAGCAGTGGAGAGGTGCTGACCTACAATGAGCAGTTCTTC
CDR3 protein: CASSGEVLTYNEQFF
clone size: .
V gene: TRBV2
D gene: .
J gene: TRBJ2-1

CDR3 DNA: TGTGCCAGCAGACTCTCCCGCAACACCATATATTTT
CDR3 protein: CASRLSRNTIYF
clone size: .
V gene: TRBV28
D gene: .
J gene: TRBJ1-3

CDR3 DNA: TGTGCCAGCAGCTTAGCAGAGTTGACCTACGAGCAGTACTTC
CDR3 protein: CASSLAELTYEQYF
clone size: .
V gene: TRBV7-9
D gene: .
J gene: TRBJ2-7